Below are 20 T cell receptor beta chains sequenced from a single sample in a study of blood T cells in healthy people across ages. For the second PCR, which ran for about 7 to 11 cycles, a sample-barcoded 5' primer and a J-beta primer mix were used. TCRdb analysed the 5' RACE reads with MiXCR anew, one entry per CDR3 protein. The sample holds over 1,200,000 distinct CDR3 sequences; around 55% are singletons and the top ten take over 6.5%. The specimen sequenced was blood. All receptors derive from a man aged 18 to 35 in good health.

The chain employs TRBV15 and TRBJ2-1, with 10 bases lining up with TRBD2. CDR3 length equals 17 residues. Germline CDR1 LNHNV, CDR2 YYDKDF (reference sequence). The ends lost 5 bases at V and 6 bases at J; junction bases unmatched: 13. The DNA for the CDR3 is TGTGCCACCAGCGGGAAAGAGATACTAGCGGGGCTCAATGAGCAGTTCTTC. Protein product: CATSGKEILAGLNEQFF.

The gene calls are TRBV13 and TRBJ2-3; D gene uncertain. With 5 bases removed from V and 0 bases from J, the gap between germline ends came to 9 bases. Germline V gives CDR1 PRHDT, CDR2 FYEKMQ (reference sequence). The CDR3 length is 14 residues. CDR3 residues: CASSVTPSTDTQYF. The DNA of the CDR3 is TGTGCCAGCAGCGTGACTCCCAGCACAGATACGCAGTATTTT.

The chain links TRBV6-2 or TRBV6-3 to TRBJ2-3; 8 bases are shared with TRBD2. Germline CDR1 MNHEY, CDR2 SVGEGT. Unmatched junction bases numbered 8, after V lost 8 bases and J lost 4 bases. This CDR3 spans 14 amino acids. The CDR3 protein is CASVAGGLPDTQYF. The CDR3 bases are TGTGCCAGCGTTGCGGGAGGCCTGCCAGATACGCAGTATTTT.

This chain connects TRBV28 to TRBJ2-5, with TRBD1 as a possible D gene (5 bases). The J call may be wrong; the DNA end is better matched by TRBJ2-7. The V gene's germline CDR1 is MDHEN and CDR2 SYDVKM. The CDR3 is 14 amino acids. CDR3 nucleotides: TGTGCCAGCAGTATAACCCCTCAGGGTTACGAGCAGTACTTC. This sequence encodes CASSITPQGYEQYF.

This clonotype has more than one count but fewer than ten. The rearrangement links TRBV2 to TRBJ2-1; 9 bases are shared with TRBD1. After removal of 3 bases from V and 8 bases from J, the junction contained 8 bases not matched to a gene. Germline CDR1 is SNHLY and CDR2 is FYNNEI. There are 15 residues in the CDR3. The CDR3 reads CASSEGQGKWYEQFF. DNA for the CDR3: TGTGCCAGCAGTGAGGGACAGGGAAAGTGGTATGAGCAGTTCTTC. The whole variable domain, filled in from reference TRBV2 and TRBJ2-1, reads EPEVTQTPSHQVTQMGQEVILRCVPISNHLYFYWYRQILGQKVEFLVSFYNNEISEKSEIFDDQFSVERPDGSNFTLKIRSTKLEDSAMYFCASSEGQGKWYEQFFGPGTRLTVL.

This clonotype was recorded once. The J gene is TRBJ2-3, the V gene TRBV9; D is perhaps TRBD1 (8 bases). The V end lost 1 base, the J end lost 4 bases, and 13 bases lay between the germline ends. Germline V gene sequence: CDR1 SGDLS, CDR2 YYNGEE. CDR3 length: 15 residues. CDR3 residues: CASSVTGGVPDTQYF. Here the CDR3 DNA reads TGTGCCAGCAGCGTAACAGGGGGGGTTCCAGATACGCAGTATTTT.

V gene TRBV6-2 or TRBV6-3 combines with J gene TRBJ1-1, with unresolved D. V was cut by 0 bases and J by 4 bases, with 18 bases left in between. The CDR3 totals 17 residues. Germline V gene lookup returns CDR1 MNHEY and CDR2 SVGEGT. The CDR3 loop is CASSYSKVGVVLTEAFF. CDR3 in DNA: TGTGCCAGCAGTTACTCGAAAGTGGGCGTTGTTCTCACTGAAGCTTTCTTT.

This chain connects TRBV4-1 to TRBJ1-5; TRBD1 is a possible D gene (5 bases). Germline loops: CDR1 MGHRA, CDR2 YSYEKL. The CDR3 runs to 18 residues. The germline V and J ends were trimmed by 1 base and 4 bases, with 20 bases remaining between them. The CDR3: CASSQGGPLGTTNQPQHF. CDR3 DNA: TGCGCCAGCAGCCAAGGAGGCCCTCTAGGGACTACAAATCAGCCCCAGCATTTT.

The CDR3 region is CASSHGRDRPSYEQYF. CDR3 DNA sequence: TGTGCCAGCAGTCACGGCCGGGACAGGCCCTCCTACGAGCAGTACTTC. The chain joins TRBV28 to TRBJ2-7, with 8 bases that match TRBD1. With V trimmed by 5 bases and J by 0 bases, 9 bases remained unmatched. Per the germline V gene, CDR1 is MDHEN and CDR2 is SYDVKM. This CDR3 region has 16 residues.

The chain employs TRBV4-1 and TRBJ2-5, with D perhaps TRBD2 (5 bases). The CDR3 has 15 residues. Germline assignment: CDR1 MGHRA and CDR2 YSYEKL. V lost 6 bases and J 5 bases, leaving 19 bases between the germline ends. The CDR3 DNA reads TGCGCCAGCAGTGGATCGAGGGCCTCTGCGGAGACCCAGTACTTC. It translates to CASSGSRASAETQYF.

A few counts support this clonotype. The chain links TRBV6-6 to TRBJ1-2, with D unclear. The CDR3 contains 16 residues. Trimming left V 10 bases short and J 0 bases short, with 21 bases between. CDR1 is MNHNY, CDR2 SVGAGI, per germline (reference sequence). CDR3 DNA sequence: TGTGCCACCCGACAAGAAGGAGAAAAAACTAACTATGGCTACACCTTC. This sequence encodes CATRQEGEKTNYGYTF.

The rearrangement joins TRBV4-1 to TRBJ2-4; 7 positions match TRBD2. The DNA end is more similar to TRBJ2-5, so the J call may be wrong. This CDR3 is 16 amino acids long. Per germline, CDR1 MGHRA and CDR2 YSYEKL. The CDR3 DNA follows: TGCGCCAGCAGCCCGGGAGGTAGCGGCCTCCAAGAGACCCAGTACTTC. The encoded protein is CASSPGGSGLQETQYF.

The chain couples TRBV6-5 to TRBJ2-4; 7 bases map to TRBD1. Judging by the DNA end, TRBJ2-7 fits better; the J call may be wrong. CDR3 length: 15 amino acids. In germline, CDR1 is MNHEY, CDR2 SVGAGI. CDR3 region: CASSYASGGTYEQYF. DNA for the CDR3: TGTGCCAGCAGTTACGCGTCAGGGGGAACTTACGAGCAGTACTTC.

This chain connects TRBV6-2 or TRBV6-3 to TRBJ2-2, with D perhaps TRBD2 (5 bases). V gave up 2 bases and J gave up 5 bases, with 12 bases separating them. The V gene's germline CDR1 is MNHEY and CDR2 SVGEGT. This CDR3 has 15 amino acids. The CDR3 bases are TGTGCCAGCAGTTACCTAGAGGGTGCGACCGGGGAGCTGTTTTTT. Its protein is CASSYLEGATGELFF.

The V gene is TRBV4-3, the J gene TRBJ2-5; 9 nucleotides agree with TRBD2. The CDR3 contains 17 residues. Germline CDR1 reads LGHNA; CDR2 reads YSLEER. V shed 0 bases, J shed 2 bases, and the junction held 7 bases outside the gene matches. The CDR3 is CASSQEMGSGGQETQYF. CDR3 DNA: TGCGCCAGCAGCCAAGAAATGGGCAGCGGGGGGCAAGAGACCCAGTACTTC.

This chain joins TRBV10-2 and TRBJ2-2; D unclear. Per germline, CDR1 WSHSY and CDR2 SAAADI. Trimming removed 6 bases from V and 6 bases from J, with 14 bases in between. The CDR3 totals 14 residues. The CDR3 DNA reads TGCGCCAGCAGGGAGCGCCCAACACCCGGGGAGCTGTTTTTT. This encodes CASRERPTPGELFF.

This clonotype appeared a single time. The rearrangement uses TRBV6-1 and TRBJ2-1, with 8 bases matching TRBD2. This CDR3 region has 15 residues. The trim removed 2 bases at V and 4 bases at J, leaving 4 bases unmatched. Germline lookup yields CDR1 MNHNS and CDR2 SASEGT. The CDR3: CASSETAGEYNEQFF. CDR3 DNA: TGTGCCAGCAGTGAAACAGCGGGAGAGTACAATGAGCAGTTCTTC.

This clonotype showed up just a few times. CDR3 sequence (DNA): TGCAGCGTTGGTAGACTTGAATCCCACGAGCAGTACTTC. It specifies CSVGRLESHEQYF. The V and J genes are TRBV29-1 and TRBJ2-7; D ambiguous. This CDR3 spans 13 amino acids. The V end was cut by 4 bases, the J end by 5 bases, with 15 bases between. CDR1 is SQVTM, CDR2 ANQGSEA, per germline.

J is TRBJ2-5 and V is TRBV4-1, with TRBD1 identical over 8 bases. The DNA matches TRBJ2-7 better at its end, which makes the J call doubtful. The CDR3 consists of 14 residues. Germline loops: CDR1 MGHRA, CDR2 YSYEKL. The CDR3 protein is CASSPTGARNEQYF. In nucleotides, the CDR3 is TGCGCCAGCAGCCCGACAGGGGCTCGCAACGAGCAGTACTTC.

The table lists this clonotype with a few counts. The V gene is TRBV29-1, the J gene TRBJ1-4, with TRBD1 identical over 10 bases. The germline V gene has CDR1 SQVTM and CDR2 ANQGSEA. With 7 bases clipped from V and 7 bases from J, the junction kept 9 bases outside the gene matches. This CDR3 is 14 amino acids long. The CDR3 here is CSAGAGTGVEKLFF. The CDR3 DNA sequence: TGCAGCGCTGGGGCCGGGACAGGGGTTGAAAAACTGTTTTTT. Complete variable domain (other parts from reference TRBV29-1 and TRBJ1-4): SAVISQKPSRDICQRGTSLTIQCQVDSQVTMMFWYRQQPGQSLTLIATANQGSEATYESGFVIDKFPISRPNLTFSTLTVSNMSPEDSSIYLCSAGAGTGVEKLFFGSGTQLSVL.